The 7 T cell receptor beta chains in this list originate from one sample, sequenced in a study of blood T cell repertoires in COVID-19. The table came from immunoSEQ multiplex PCR; TCRdb's copy has only in-frame clones and leaves some out. Of about 82,000 clones in the sample, roughly 90% were seen once. The source material was PBMCs or T cells enriched from blood (not recorded which). Receptors originate from a woman aged 45 to 65 with acute COVID-19.

The gene calls are TRBV10-2 and TRBJ2-3, with D perhaps TRBD1 (6 bases). The V gene lost 2 bases and the J gene lost 1 base, with 13 bases spanning the gap. CDR1 and CDR2 (germline): WSHSY, SAAADI. The CDR3 runs 16 residues. CDR3 bases: TGCGCCAGCAGTGAGACCTGGGGGCAAGGCACAGATACGCAGTATTTT. It codes for CASSETWGQGTDTQYF.

The rearrangement joins TRBV14 to TRBJ1-2, with TRBD1 identical over 8 bases. V was clipped by 4 bases and J by 4 bases; unmatched bases: 2. This CDR3 has 13 amino acids. Germline CDR1 reads SGHDN; CDR2 reads FVKESK. CDR3 loop: CASSRQGIYGYTF. The CDR3 nucleotides read TGTGCCAGCAGCCGACAGGGGATCTATGGCTACACCTTC.

The chain couples TRBV20-1 to TRBJ2-7; D is uncertain. This CDR3 spans 11 amino acids. Germline values: CDR1 DFQATT, CDR2 SNEGSKA (reference sequence). Trimming stripped 5 bases from V and 0 bases from J, with 5 bases between. Here the CDR3 reads CSALLSYEQYF. The CDR3 DNA sequence: TGCAGTGCTCTTCTCTCCTACGAGCAGTACTTC.

The chain has TRBV25-1 and TRBJ1-1; D is perhaps TRBD1 (5 bases). Germline V CDR1 and CDR2: MGHDK, SYGVNS. V was trimmed by 7 bases and J by 0 bases, leaving 15 bases between them. This CDR3 comprises 15 residues. CDR3 sequence (DNA): TGTGCCAGCACCCAAAGGCAGGGAATGAACACTGAAGCTTTCTTT. Translation gives CASTQRQGMNTEAFF.

The gene calls are TRBV6-5 and TRBJ2-1, with 7 bases that match TRBD2. Germline V gene sequence: CDR1 MNHEY, CDR2 SVGAGI. The trim removed 6 bases at V and 6 bases at J, leaving 11 bases unmatched. The CDR3 runs 15 residues. Here the CDR3 reads CASRGTVWEGNEQFF. The CDR3 DNA reads as TGTGCCAGCAGGGGAACGGTTTGGGAGGGCAATGAGCAGTTCTTC.

This clone was seen more than once but under ten times. The chain recombines TRBV19 with TRBJ2-3; D gene ambiguous. The CDR3 loop spans 14 amino acids. The V end was cut by 5 bases, the J end by 0 bases, with 9 bases between. Germline V gives CDR1 LNHDA, CDR2 SQIVND (reference sequence). Written as DNA, the CDR3 is TGTGCCAGTAGTCTCCTAGGAAGCACAGATACGCAGTATTTT. As protein: CASSLLGSTDTQYF.

The chain carries TRBV7-8 and TRBJ2-2, with D possibly being TRBD1 or TRBD2 (6 bases each). The CDR3 runs 13 residues. V gave up 5 bases and J gave up 7 bases, with 11 bases separating them. The germline gives CDR1 SGHVS, CDR2 FQNEAQ. CDR3 loop: CASSRGRDGELFF. Here the CDR3 DNA reads TGTGCCAGCAGCCGGGGGCGCGACGGGGAGCTGTTTTTT. The full variable domain, rest sourced from reference TRBV7-8 and TRBJ2-2, is GAGVSQSPRYKVAKRGQDVALRCDPISGHVSLFWYQQALGQGPEFLTYFQNEAQLDKSGLPSDRFFAERPEGSVSTLKIQRTQQEDSAVYLCASSRGRDGELFFGEGSRLTVL.